Included here is one T cell receptor (beta chain) sequence, with context. This CDR3 has 13 residues. V lost 9 bases, J lost 3 bases, and 5 bases stayed unmatched. Germline CDR1 is WNHNN and CDR2 is SYGVQD (reference sequence). The entry originates in a study of blood T cell repertoires in COVID-19. Study details: PBMCs, B-cell-depleted T cells, or T cells provided the cDNA or gDNA that made up the material.

Assay: immunoSEQ multiplex PCR; the TCRdb copy retains only in-frame clones and omits some. The repertoire consists of 35,000 to 45,000 clones, with around 79% occurring once and the leading ten covering around an eighth. The sequenced material came from peripheral blood. This chain uses TRBV10-1 with TRBJ2-7; 10 nucleotides align to TRBD2. The receptor was derived from a human donor in a cohort sampled during active COVID-19. As DNA, the CDR3 is TGCGCCAGTTCTAGCGGGAGAAACTACGAGCAGTACTTC. This sequence encodes CASSSGRNYEQYF.